A selection of T cell receptor beta chains follows, all from one sample in a study of PD-1 blockade in classical Hodgkin lymphoma. Clones were sequenced by immunoSEQ multiplex PCR, and TCRdb holds only the in-frame ones, with some missing. The sample carries about 110,000 clones, 80% to 90% recorded once. The sequencing used peripheral blood mononuclear cells (PBMCs), collected before the second cycle of nivolumab. These receptors were taken from a human donor with classical Hodgkin lymphoma. Both conserved end residues are part of each CDR3. Each record gives: D gene, clone size, V gene, J gene, CDR3 protein, CDR3 DNA. A D gene is named only where the DNA matches it firmly. Clone size appears in some rows only: once, few, many, or a class for an expanded clone.

>NA|NA|TRBV4-1|TRBJ1-5
CASSQDPSVSQPQHF
TGCGCCAGCAGCCAAGATCCCTCAGTTAGTCAGCCCCAGCATTTT
>TRBD2|NA|TRBV10-2|TRBJ2-5
CASRRLAGGQETQYF
TGCGCCAGCAGGAGGCTAGCGGGAGGACAAGAGACCCAGTACTTC
>NA|NA|TRBV29-1|TRBJ2-6
CSVSHGSGANVLTF
TGCAGCGTTTCCCATGGCTCTGGGGCCAACGTCCTGACTTTC
>TRBD2|NA|TRBV4-1|TRBJ2-7
CASSQDDGAGGYEQYF
TGCGCCAGCAGCCAAGATGACGGAGCGGGAGGGTACGAGCAGTACTTC
>NA|once|TRBV5-4|TRBJ2-7
CASSLVAGNSYEQYF
TGTGCCAGCAGCTTGGTTGCGGGAAATTCCTACGAGCAGTACTTC
>NA|NA|TRBV29-1|TRBJ2-5
CSVAQGAGETQYF
TGCAGCGTTGCACAGGGCGCTGGAGAGACCCAGTACTTC
>TRBD1|NA|TRBV6-5|TRBJ1-1
CASSTRTGNTEAFF
TGTGCCAGCAGTACCCGGACAGGGAACACTGAAGCTTTCTTT
>NA|NA|TRBV7-2|TRBJ2-5
CASSLRFGETQYF
TGTGCCAGCAGCTTAAGGTTCGGTGAGACCCAGTACTTC
>TRBD1|NA|TRBV7-9|TRBJ2-6
CASSLVGTGRPGANVLTF
TGTGCCAGCAGCTTAGTGGGGACAGGGCGACCTGGGGCCAACGTCCTGACTTTC
>NA|NA|TRBV7-7|TRBJ2-3
CASSQGKGWSDTQYF
TGTGCCAGCAGCCAAGGGAAAGGGTGGTCAGATACGCAGTATTTT
>TRBD1|NA|TRBV28|TRBJ1-5
CASSLDRGQGEVAQHF
TGTGCCAGCAGCCTGGACAGGGGGCAGGGGGAGGTGGCCCAGCATTTT
>NA|NA|TRBV30|TRBJ1-1
CAWSVLGPNTEAFF
TGTGCCTGGAGTGTACTGGGGCCGAACACTGAAGCTTTCTTT
>TRBD1|NA|TRBV15|TRBJ1-1
CATSRVAYAGGMNTEAFF
TGTGCCACCAGCAGAGTTGCATACGCAGGGGGGATGAACACTGAAGCTTTCTTT
>NA|once|TRBV27|TRBJ2-3
CASSLGVSGTVLTGPTDTQYF
TGTGCCAGCAGTTTAGGGGTTTCGGGGACCGTGTTAACAGGACCCACAGATACGCAGTATTTT
>TRBD2|NA|TRBV27|TRBJ2-7
CASRHRGTSGRYEQYF
TGTGCCAGCAGACACCGCGGGACTAGCGGGAGATACGAGCAGTACTTC
>TRBD2|NA|TRBV4-2|TRBJ2-7
CASSQDWTSGYEQYF
TGTGCCAGCAGCCAAGATTGGACTAGCGGCTACGAGCAGTACTTC
>NA|NA|TRBV30|TRBJ1-3
CAWSVRRRSSGNTIYF
TGTGCCTGGAGTGTACGAAGACGGAGCTCTGGAAACACCATATATTTT
>NA|NA|TRBV27|TRBJ2-5
CASSNTGSPRETQYF
TGTGCCAGCAGTAACACAGGGTCCCCAAGGGAGACCCAGTACTTC
>NA|NA|TRBV5-1|TRBJ2-2
CASRWPGSGTGELFF
TGCGCCAGCCGTTGGCCGGGGTCGGGCACCGGGGAGCTGTTTTTT
>NA|NA|TRBV28|TRBJ2-3
CASSLLRTDNTDTQYF
TGTGCCAGCAGTTTATTGAGGACAGACAACACAGATACGCAGTATTTT
>TRBD1|NA|TRBV4-2|TRBJ2-6
CASSRDSASGANVLTF
TGTGCCAGCAGCCGGGACAGTGCCTCTGGGGCCAACGTCCTGACTTTC
>NA|NA|TRBV19|TRBJ2-2
CASTGVGELFF
TGTGCCAGTACAGGGGTCGGGGAGCTGTTTTTT
>TRBD1|few|TRBV2|TRBJ1-5
CASGQGQASPSNQPQHF
TGTGCCAGCGGCCAGGGACAGGCGTCTCCTAGCAATCAGCCCCAGCATTTT
>NA|NA|TRBV6-6|TRBJ2-2
CASSSKNTGELFF
TGTGCCAGCAGCTCGAAGAACACCGGGGAGCTGTTTTTT
>NA|NA|TRBV15|TRBJ2-5
CATSFLPAEETQYF
TGTGCCACCAGCTTTCTCCCAGCGGAAGAGACCCAGTACTTC
>NA|NA|TRBV30|TRBJ2-1
CAWSPIFYNEQFF
TGTGCCTGGAGCCCTATCTTTTACAATGAGCAGTTCTTC
>NA|NA|TRBV9|TRBJ2-5
CASSVAGGYQETQYF
TGTGCCAGCAGCGTAGCAGGAGGGTACCAAGAGACCCAGTACTTC
>NA|NA|TRBV5-6|TRBJ2-2
CASSLGPWETGELFF
TGTGCCAGCAGCCTTGGGCCGTGGGAGACCGGGGAGCTGTTTTTT
>NA|NA|TRBV5-1|TRBJ2-7
CASSPQGLASYEQYF
TGCGCCAGCAGCCCGCAAGGGCTGGCCTCCTACGAGCAGTACTTC
>TRBD2|NA|TRBV7-9|TRBJ2-7
CASSSPKGLAGVGYEQYF
TGTGCCAGCAGCTCCCCGAAGGGACTAGCGGGAGTCGGATACGAGCAGTACTTC
>NA|NA|TRBV6-1|TRBJ2-7
CASSEEASYEQYF
TGTGCCAGCAGTGAAGAGGCCTCCTACGAGCAGTACTTC
>NA|NA|TRBV4-3|TRBJ1-3
CASSQARDNSGNTIYF
TGCGCCAGCAGCCAGGCCCGGGACAACTCTGGAAACACCATATATTTT
>NA|NA|TRBV5-6|TRBJ1-4
CASSLNSKSEKLFF
TGTGCCAGCAGCTTGAACTCAAAGAGTGAAAAACTGTTTTTT
>NA|once|TRBV5-6|TRBJ2-7
CASSLPGKFFNEQYF
TGTGCCAGCAGCTTACCAGGGAAATTTTTTAACGAGCAGTACTTC
>NA|NA|TRBV10-1|TRBJ1-1
CASSERGGTEAFF
TGCGCCAGCAGTGAGAGGGGGGGCACTGAAGCTTTCTTT
>NA|NA|TRBV2|TRBJ2-6
CASGPGPGANVLTF
TGTGCCAGCGGACCGGGACCTGGGGCCAACGTCCTGACTTTC
>NA|NA|TRBV7-2|TRBJ2-2
CASSSKGLNTGELFF
TGTGCCAGCAGCTCAAAGGGCCTGAACACCGGGGAGCTGTTTTTT
>TRBD2|NA|TRBV5-1|TRBJ2-1
CASSLVTTSDYNEQFF
TGCGCCAGCAGCTTAGTTACGACTAGCGACTACAATGAGCAGTTCTTC
>NA|once|TRBV15|TRBJ2-7
CATSRDRDTPYEQYF
TGTGCCACCAGCAGAGACCGGGACACCCCCTACGAGCAGTACTTC
>NA|NA|TRBV6-5|TRBJ1-3
CASFAGNTIYF
TGTGCCAGCTTCGCCGGGAACACCATATATTTT
>NA|few|TRBV5-1|TRBJ1-2
CASSFFETPGDGYTF
TGCGCCAGCAGCTTCTTTGAGACTCCTGGGGATGGCTACACCTTC
>TRBD1|NA|TRBV7-9|TRBJ2-5
CASSRGQGRGETQYF
TGTGCCAGCAGCCGCGGACAGGGAAGAGGAGAGACCCAGTACTTC
>TRBD2|NA|TRBV9|TRBJ2-3
CASSGGTSGIADTQYF
TGTGCCAGCAGCGGGGGGACTAGCGGGATCGCAGATACGCAGTATTTT
>TRBD1|NA|TRBV9|TRBJ1-4
CASSTSAGQGNEKLFF
TGTGCCAGCAGCACGTCGGCGGGACAGGGAAATGAAAAACTGTTTTTT
>TRBD2|NA|TRBV27|TRBJ2-4
CASSSSGVRGENIQYF
TGTGCCAGCAGTTCCAGCGGGGTACGAGGGGAAAACATTCAGTACTTC
>NA|NA|TRBV5-1|TRBJ2-7
CASSLGQIDYEQYF
TGCGCCAGCAGCTTGGGACAGATAGACTACGAGCAGTACTTC
>NA|NA|TRBV5-6|TRBJ2-7
CASRGADFPYEQYF
TGTGCCAGCAGAGGGGCAGATTTCCCGTACGAGCAGTACTTC
>NA|NA|TRBV5-1|TRBJ1-5
CASSLAGLGFQPQHF
TGCGCCAGCAGCTTGGCCGGATTGGGGTTTCAGCCCCAGCATTTT
>TRBD2|few|TRBV6-1|TRBJ2-1
CASSEVNYSSGRRNEQFF
TGTGCCAGCAGTGAAGTAAACTACTCTAGCGGGAGACGCAATGAGCAGTTCTTC
>TRBD1|NA|TRBV5-1|TRBJ1-1
CASSPQGGYTEAFF
TGCGCCAGCAGCCCCCAGGGGGGGTACACTGAAGCTTTCTTT
>TRBD2|NA|TRBV7-9|TRBJ2-1
CASSFRGTSPGEQFF
TGTGCCAGCAGCTTTAGGGGGACTAGTCCCGGTGAGCAGTTCTTC